This T cell receptor (beta chain) was captured by sequencing in a study of shared clonotypes between healthy human individuals. There are 14 residues in the CDR3. The V and J ends lost 6 bases and 2 bases, in that order; junction bases with no gene match: 6. CDR1 and CDR2 from the germline V gene are MNHEY and SMNVEV (reference sequence). In regard to this clone: The antigen is undetermined.

Broader study findings: A reduction in generation probabilities was seen for non-shared clonotypes relative to those shared by all four donors. Four donors held about 5.1% of naive CD4 clonotypes in common.

TCRdb keeps only in-frame clones here, not all; method: immunoSEQ multiplex PCR. Here the sample spans some 1,600,000 clones, approximately 98% being singletons. This clonotype was sampled from a man in his thirties or forties in good health. This sequence joins TRBV27 and TRBJ2-5; 7 positions match TRBD1. Sequenced sample: naive CD4+ T cells sorted from blood. Subset given: CD45RA+ positively selected. CDR3 sequence reads: CASSKDRLQETQYF. CDR3 in DNA: TGTGCCAGCAGCAAGGACAGGCTACAAGAGACCCAGTACTTC.